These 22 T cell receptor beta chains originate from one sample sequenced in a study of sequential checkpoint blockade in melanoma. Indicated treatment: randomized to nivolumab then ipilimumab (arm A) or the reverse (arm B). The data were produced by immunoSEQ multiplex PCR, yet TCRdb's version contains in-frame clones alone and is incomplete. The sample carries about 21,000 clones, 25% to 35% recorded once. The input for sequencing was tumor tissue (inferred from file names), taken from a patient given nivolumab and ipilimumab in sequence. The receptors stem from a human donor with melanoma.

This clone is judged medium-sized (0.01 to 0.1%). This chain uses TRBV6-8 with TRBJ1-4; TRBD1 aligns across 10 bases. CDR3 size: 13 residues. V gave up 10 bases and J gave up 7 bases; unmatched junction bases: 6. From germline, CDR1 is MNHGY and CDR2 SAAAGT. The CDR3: CATRTGGSEKLFF. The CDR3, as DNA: TGTGCCACTAGGACAGGGGGAAGTGAAAAACTGTTTTTT.

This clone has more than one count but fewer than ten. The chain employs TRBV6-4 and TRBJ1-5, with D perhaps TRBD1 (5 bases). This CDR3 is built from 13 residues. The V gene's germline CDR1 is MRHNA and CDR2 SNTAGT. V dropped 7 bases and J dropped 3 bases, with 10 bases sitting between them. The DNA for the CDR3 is TGTGCCAGCACCCAGGGCATCAATCAGCCCCAGCATTTT. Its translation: CASTQGINQPQHF.

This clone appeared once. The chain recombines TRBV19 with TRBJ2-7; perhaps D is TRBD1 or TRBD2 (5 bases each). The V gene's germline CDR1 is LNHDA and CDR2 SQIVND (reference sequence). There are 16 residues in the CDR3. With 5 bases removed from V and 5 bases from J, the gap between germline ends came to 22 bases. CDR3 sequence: CASSLDAGGLVHEQYF. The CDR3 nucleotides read TGTGCCAGTAGTTTGGATGCTGGGGGTCTTGTCCACGAGCAGTACTTC.

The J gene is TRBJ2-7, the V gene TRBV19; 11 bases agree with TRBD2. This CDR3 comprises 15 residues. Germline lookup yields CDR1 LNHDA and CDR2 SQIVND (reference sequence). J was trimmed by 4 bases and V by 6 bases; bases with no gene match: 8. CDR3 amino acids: CASSGTTSGTYEQYF. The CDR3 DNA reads TGTGCCAGTAGCGGGACGACTAGCGGGACTTACGAGCAGTACTTC.

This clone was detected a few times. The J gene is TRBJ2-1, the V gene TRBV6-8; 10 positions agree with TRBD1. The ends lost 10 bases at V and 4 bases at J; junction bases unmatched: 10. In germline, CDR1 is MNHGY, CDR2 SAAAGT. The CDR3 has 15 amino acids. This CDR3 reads CATKPDRGIYNEQFF. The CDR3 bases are TGTGCCACCAAACCGGACAGGGGGATTTACAATGAGCAGTTCTTC.

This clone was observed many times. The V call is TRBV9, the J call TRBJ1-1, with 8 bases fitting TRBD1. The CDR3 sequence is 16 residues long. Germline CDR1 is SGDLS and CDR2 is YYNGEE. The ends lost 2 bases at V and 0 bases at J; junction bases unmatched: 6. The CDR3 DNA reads TGTGCCAGCAGCGTTAACCCGGACAGGGTGAACACTGAAGCTTTCTTT. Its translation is CASSVNPDRVNTEAFF.

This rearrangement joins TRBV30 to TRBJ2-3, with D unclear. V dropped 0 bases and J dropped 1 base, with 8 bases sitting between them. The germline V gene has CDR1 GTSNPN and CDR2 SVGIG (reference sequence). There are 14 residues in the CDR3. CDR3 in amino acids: CAWSVGRGTDTQYF. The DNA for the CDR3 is TGTGCCTGGAGTGTCGGACGGGGCACAGATACGCAGTATTTT. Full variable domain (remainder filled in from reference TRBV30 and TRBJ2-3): SQTIHQWPATLVQPVGSPLSLECTVEGTSNPNLYWYRQAAGRGLQLLFYSVGIGQISSEVPQNLSASRPQDRQFILSSKKLLLSDSGFYLCAWSVGRGTDTQYFGPGTRLTVL.

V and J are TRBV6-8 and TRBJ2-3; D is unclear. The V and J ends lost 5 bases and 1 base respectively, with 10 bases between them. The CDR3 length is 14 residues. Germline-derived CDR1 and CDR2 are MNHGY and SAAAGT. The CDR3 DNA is TGTGCCAGCAGTGAGTGGGTAGGCACAGATACGCAGTATTTT. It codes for CASSEWVGTDTQYF.

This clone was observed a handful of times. As DNA, the CDR3 is TGTGCCAGCAGCTTCCTACTAGCTCCCCTTAACACCGGGGAGCTGTTTTTT. The encoded protein is CASSFLLAPLNTGELFF. The chain links TRBV11-3 to TRBJ2-2; the D gene is possibly TRBD2 (6 bases). Deletions cut 3 bases from V and 2 bases from J, with 16 bases between. The CDR3 covers 17 residues. Per germline, CDR1 SGHNT and CDR2 YENEEA.

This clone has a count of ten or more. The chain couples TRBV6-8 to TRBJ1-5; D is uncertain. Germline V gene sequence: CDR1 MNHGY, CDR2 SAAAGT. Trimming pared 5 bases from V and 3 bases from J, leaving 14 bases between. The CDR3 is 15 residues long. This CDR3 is CASSRRGWDNQPQHF. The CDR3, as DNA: TGTGCCAGCAGTAGGCGAGGTTGGGACAATCAGCCCCAGCATTTT.

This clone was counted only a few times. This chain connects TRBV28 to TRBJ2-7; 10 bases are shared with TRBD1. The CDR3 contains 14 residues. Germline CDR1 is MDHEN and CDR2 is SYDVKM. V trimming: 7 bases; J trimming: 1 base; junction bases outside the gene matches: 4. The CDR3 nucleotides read TGTGCCAGCAAAAGGACAGGGGGATCCTACGAGCAGTACTTC. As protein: CASKRTGGSYEQYF. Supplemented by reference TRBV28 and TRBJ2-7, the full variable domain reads DVKVTQSSRYLVKRTGEKVFLECVQDMDHENMFWYRQDPGLGLRLIYFSYDVKMKEKGDIPEGYSVSREKKERFSLILESASTNQTSMYLCASKRTGGSYEQYFGPGTRLTVT.

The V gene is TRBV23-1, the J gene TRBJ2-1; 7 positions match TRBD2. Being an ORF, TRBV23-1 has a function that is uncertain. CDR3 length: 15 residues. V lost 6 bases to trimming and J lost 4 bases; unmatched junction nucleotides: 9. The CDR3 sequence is CASSLPGGSYNEQFF. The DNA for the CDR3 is TGCGCCAGCAGCTTACCGGGGGGATCGTACAATGAGCAGTTCTTC.

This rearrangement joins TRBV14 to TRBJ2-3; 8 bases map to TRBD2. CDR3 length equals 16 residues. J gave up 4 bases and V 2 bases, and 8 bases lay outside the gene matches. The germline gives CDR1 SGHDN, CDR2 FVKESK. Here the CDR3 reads CASSQSSGIASDTQYF. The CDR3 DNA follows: TGTGCCAGCAGCCAAAGTAGCGGGATAGCCTCAGATACGCAGTATTTT.

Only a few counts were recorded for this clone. In nucleotides, the CDR3 is TGTGCCAGCCTGGACGGGGGGAACACTGAAGCTTTCTTT. As protein: CASLDGGNTEAFF. The chain is built from TRBV6-8 and TRBJ1-1, with D perhaps matching TRBD1 (5 bases). CDR1 is MNHGY, CDR2 SAAAGT, per germline. V shed 8 bases and J shed 1 base, with 11 bases lying between them. The CDR3 spans 13 residues.

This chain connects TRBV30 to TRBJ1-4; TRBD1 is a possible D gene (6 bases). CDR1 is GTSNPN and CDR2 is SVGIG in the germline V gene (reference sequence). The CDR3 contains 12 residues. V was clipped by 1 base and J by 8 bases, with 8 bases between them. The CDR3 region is CAWSAGEEKLFF. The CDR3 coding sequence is TGTGCCTGGAGTGCAGGGGAAGAAAAACTGTTTTTT.

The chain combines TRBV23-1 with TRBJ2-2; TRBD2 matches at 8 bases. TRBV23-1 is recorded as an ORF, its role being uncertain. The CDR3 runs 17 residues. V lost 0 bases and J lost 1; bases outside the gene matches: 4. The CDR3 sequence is CASSQSWLAGNTGELFF. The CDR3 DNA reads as TGCGCCAGCAGTCAATCGTGGCTAGCGGGGAACACCGGGGAGCTGTTTTTT.

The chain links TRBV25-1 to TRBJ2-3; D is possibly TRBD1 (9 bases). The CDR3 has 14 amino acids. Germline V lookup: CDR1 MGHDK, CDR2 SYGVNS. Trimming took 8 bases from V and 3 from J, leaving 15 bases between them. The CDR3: CASAGGQGTDTQYF. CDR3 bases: TGTGCCAGCGCGGGGGGACAGGGTACAGATACGCAGTATTTT.

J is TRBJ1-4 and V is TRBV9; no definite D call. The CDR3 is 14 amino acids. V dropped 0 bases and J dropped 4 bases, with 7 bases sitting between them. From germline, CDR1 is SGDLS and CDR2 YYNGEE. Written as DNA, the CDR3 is TGTGCCAGCAGCGTAGGGAGGAATAATGAAAAACTGTTTTTT. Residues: CASSVGRNNEKLFF.

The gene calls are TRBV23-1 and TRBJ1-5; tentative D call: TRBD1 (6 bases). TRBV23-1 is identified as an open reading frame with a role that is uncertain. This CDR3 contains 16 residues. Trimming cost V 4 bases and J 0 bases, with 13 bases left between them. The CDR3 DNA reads TGCGCCAGCAGTCCCGGACAGTCTTCTAGCAATCAGCCCCAGCATTTT. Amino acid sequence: CASSPGQSSSNQPQHF.

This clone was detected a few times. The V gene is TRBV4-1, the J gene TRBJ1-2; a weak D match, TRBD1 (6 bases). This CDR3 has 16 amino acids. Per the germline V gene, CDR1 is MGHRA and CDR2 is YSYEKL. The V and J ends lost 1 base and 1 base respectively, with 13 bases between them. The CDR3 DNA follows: TGCGCCAGCAGCCAAGCGTTAAGGGGGGATAACTATGGCTACACCTTC. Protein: CASSQALRGDNYGYTF.

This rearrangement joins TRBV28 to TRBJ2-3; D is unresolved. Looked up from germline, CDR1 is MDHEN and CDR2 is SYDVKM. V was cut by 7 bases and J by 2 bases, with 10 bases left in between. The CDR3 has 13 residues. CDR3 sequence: CASIDGSTDTQYF. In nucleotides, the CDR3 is TGTGCCAGCATTGACGGATCCACAGATACGCAGTATTTT.

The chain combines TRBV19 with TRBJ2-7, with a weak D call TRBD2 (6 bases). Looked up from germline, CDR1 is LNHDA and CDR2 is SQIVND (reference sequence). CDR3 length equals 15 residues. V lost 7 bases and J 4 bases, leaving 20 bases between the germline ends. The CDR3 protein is CASTMGYGLQYEQYF. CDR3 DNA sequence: TGTGCCAGTACCATGGGTTACGGACTACAATACGAGCAGTACTTC.